These 2 T cell receptor beta chains share one sample of origin, sequenced in a study of blood T cell repertoires in COVID-19. Sequencing was performed with immunoSEQ multiplex PCR; in TCRdb, only in-frame clones are kept and a portion is missing. The data contain 100,000 to 150,000 clones, roughly 80% of them singletons. Sequenced material: PBMCs or T cells enriched from blood (not recorded which). The receptors were sampled from a man aged 35 to 55 with acute COVID-19.

As to this clone: At the DNA level, this CDR3 is encoded by other sequences in the same sample as well. V and J are TRBV5-1 and TRBJ2-2; 7 nucleotides align to TRBD1. V shed 2 bases and J 0 bases; nucleotides not matched to a gene: 1. The CDR3 extends over 15 amino acids. The germline V gene encodes CDR1 SGHRS and CDR2 YFSETQ. Here the CDR3 reads CASSLGTANTGELFF. Here the CDR3 DNA reads TGCGCCAGCAGCTTAGGGACAGCGAACACCGGGGAGCTGTTTTTT.

The chain recombines TRBV7-3 with TRBJ2-1, with 11 bases matching TRBD2. V was pared by 4 bases and J by 4 bases, with 3 bases of the junction left unmatched. The CDR3 is 15 amino acids. Germline CDR1 SGHTA, CDR2 FQGTGA. In nucleotides, the CDR3 is TGTGCCAGCAGCTCTGGGACTAGCGGTTACAATGAGCAGTTCTTC. It codes for CASSSGTSGYNEQFF. The full variable domain, rest sourced from reference TRBV7-3 and TRBJ2-1, is GAGVSQTPSNKVTEKGKYVELRCDPISGHTALYWYRQSLGQGPEFLIYFQGTGAADDSGLPNDRFFAVRPEGSVSTLKIQRTERGDSAVYLCASSSGTSGYNEQFFGPGTRLTVL.